The 28 T cell receptor beta chains reported below all come from one sample, sequenced in a study of T cell responses to AZD1222 COVID-19 vaccine. TCRdb keeps only in-frame clones here, not all; method: immunoSEQ multiplex PCR. The table lists some 190,000 clones, approximately 92% of them singletons. The sequences come from peripheral blood, collected on day 0 of AZD1222 vaccination. Every receptor here comes from an adult in good health.

The J gene is TRBJ2-2, the V gene TRBV28; D is perhaps TRBD1 (6 bases). The germline V gene encodes CDR1 MDHEN and CDR2 SYDVKM. V dropped 5 bases and J dropped 8 bases, with 24 bases sitting between them. The CDR3 is 17 amino acids. Here the CDR3 reads CASSTQTTGSTLGELFF. The CDR3 DNA sequence: TGTGCCAGCAGTACCCAGACGACAGGCTCGACCCTGGGGGAGCTGTTTTTT.

V is TRBV5-6 and J is TRBJ2-7; 10 nucleotides line up with TRBD1. With 5 bases clipped from V and 4 bases from J, the junction kept 6 bases outside the gene matches. This CDR3 spans 14 amino acids. Germline-derived CDR1 and CDR2 are SGHDT and YYEEEE. CDR3 region: CASRTGGGSYEQYF. The CDR3 region has the DNA TGTGCCAGCAGGACAGGGGGCGGCTCTTACGAGCAGTACTTC.

This clone was seen a single time. The V gene is TRBV6-6, the J gene TRBJ2-7; D unresolved. CDR3 size: 14 residues. Trimming stripped 6 bases from V and 2 bases from J, with 14 bases between. Germline lookup yields CDR1 MNHNY and CDR2 SVGAGI (reference sequence). CDR3 residues: CASSNVNRPYEQYF. CDR3 DNA sequence: TGTGCCAGCAGCAACGTCAATCGACCCTACGAGCAGTACTTC.

The count of this clone is one. The V gene is TRBV28, the J gene TRBJ2-4, with D possibly TRBD1 on 5 matching bases. The CDR3 extends over 16 amino acids. V was clipped by 3 bases and J by 5 bases, with 17 bases between them. Germline lookup yields CDR1 MDHEN and CDR2 SYDVKM. The CDR3 spells CASSFNRWNVENIQYF. CDR3 bases: TGTGCCAGCAGTTTCAACAGGTGGAACGTAGAAAACATTCAGTACTTC.

CDR3 sequence: CSVPDGGGGGYTF. CDR3 nucleotide sequence: TGCAGCGTCCCGGATGGGGGGGGCGGCGGCTACACCTTC. The V gene is TRBV29-1, the J gene TRBJ1-2, with D possibly being TRBD1 (6 bases). Germline CDR1 SQVTM, CDR2 ANQGSEA. V was trimmed by 6 bases and J by 8 bases, leaving 19 bases between them. The CDR3 totals 13 residues.

The chain is built from TRBV6-5 and TRBJ1-3, with no clear D. Germline V gene sequence: CDR1 MNHEY, CDR2 SVGAGI. The length of the CDR3 is 14 residues. V was shortened by 6 bases and J by 4 bases, with 13 bases between the two germline ends. This CDR3 reads CASSLTWGGNTIYF. The CDR3, as DNA: TGTGCCAGCAGCCTTACGTGGGGAGGAAACACCATATATTTT.

The genes are TRBV4-2 and TRBJ1-1; D may be TRBD1 (5 bases). The germline V gene has CDR1 LGHNA and CDR2 YNFKEQ. This CDR3 region has 16 residues. The ends were cut back, 2 bases at V and 4 bases at J, with 17 bases in the middle. This chain's CDR3 is CASSQRGESPVTEAFF. In DNA form, the CDR3 reads TGTGCCAGCAGCCAACGGGGGGAGAGTCCGGTCACTGAAGCTTTCTTT.

The table lists this clone with a count of one. The gene calls are TRBV7-6 and TRBJ2-2; 12 nucleotides match TRBD2. The CDR3 is 17 residues long. Germline V lookup: CDR1 SGHVS, CDR2 FNYEAQ. V was pared by 5 bases and J by 6 bases, with 10 bases of the junction left unmatched. The CDR3 loop is CASSPNPPSGGAGELFF. DNA of the CDR3: TGTGCCAGCAGCCCAAACCCACCTAGCGGGGGGGCCGGGGAGCTGTTTTTT.

This clone has just a few counts. The rearrangement uses TRBV4-2 and TRBJ2-2; no reliable D call. With 1 base removed from V and 3 bases from J, the gap between germline ends came to 6 bases. CDR1 is LGHNA, CDR2 YNFKEQ, per germline. This CDR3 region has 14 residues. In DNA, the CDR3 is TGTGCCAGCAGCCAAGGTGAGGACACCGGGGAGCTGTTTTTT. It encodes CASSQGEDTGELFF.

V usage is TRBV4-3 and J usage is TRBJ1-2; 11 bases align to TRBD1. The germline CDR1 and CDR2 sequences are LGHNA and YSLEER. This CDR3 spans 16 amino acids. With 0 bases clipped from V and 4 bases from J, the junction kept 4 bases outside the gene matches. CDR3 protein: CASSQDGTGGGYGYTF. The CDR3 DNA follows: TGCGCCAGCAGCCAAGATGGGACAGGGGGGGGCTATGGCTACACCTTC.

The V and J genes are TRBV19 and TRBJ2-3, with D possibly matching TRBD2 (6 bases). This CDR3 is 14 amino acids long. Germline CDR1 is LNHDA and CDR2 is SQIVND (reference sequence). The V end was cut by 6 bases, the J end by 3 bases, with 13 bases between. CDR3 DNA: TGTGCCAGTAGGGATTACGGACTAACAGATACGCAGTATTTT. Amino acids: CASRDYGLTDTQYF.

The CDR3 DNA follows: TGTGCCAGCAGTTACTCGAAGAGTCACTATGGCTACACCTTC. This encodes CASSYSKSHYGYTF. V gene TRBV6-6 combines with J gene TRBJ1-2; unclear D gene. Trimming took 0 bases from V and 3 from J, leaving 8 bases between them. This CDR3 is 14 amino acids long. CDR1 is MNHNY, CDR2 SVGAGI, per germline (reference sequence).

The chain uses TRBV5-1 and TRBJ2-2; D is possibly TRBD1 (6 bases). Germline assignment: CDR1 SGHRS and CDR2 YFSETQ. The CDR3 has 14 residues. V was cut by 4 bases and J by 1 base, with 8 bases left in between. The DNA for the CDR3 is TGCGCCAGCAGCCCACAGGGGAACACCGGGGAGCTGTTTTTT. Translation: CASSPQGNTGELFF. Together with reference TRBV5-1 and TRBJ2-2, the CDR3 gives the full variable domain: KAGVTQTPRYLIKTRGQQVTLSCSPISGHRSVSWYQQTPGQGLQFLFEYFSETQRNKGNFPGRFSGRQFSNSRSEMNVSTLELGDSALYLCASSPQGNTGELFFGEGSRLTVL.

The chain carries TRBV15 and TRBJ1-1; no clear D gene. The germline V and J ends were trimmed by 0 bases and 0 bases, with 5 bases remaining between them. CDR3 length equals 14 residues. Germline V gene data show CDR1 as LNHNV and CDR2 as YYDKDF (reference sequence). CDR3 sequence: CATSRDVVNTEAFF. CDR3 nucleotide sequence: TGTGCCACCAGCAGAGATGTTGTGAACACTGAAGCTTTCTTT.

The CDR3 DNA sequence: TGTGCCAGCAGATCCGGGACAGGGGTCTACAATGAGCAGTTCTTC. Translating gives CASRSGTGVYNEQFF. The chain uses TRBV6-5 and TRBJ2-1; the match to TRBD1 covers 10 bases. The length of the CDR3 is 15 residues. Per the germline V gene, CDR1 is MNHEY and CDR2 is SVGAGI. J lost 3 bases, V lost 6 bases, and 5 bases had no gene match.

This chain links TRBV5-1 with TRBJ1-2, with D tentatively TRBD1 (5 bases). V lost 0 bases to trimming and J lost 0 bases, with 9 bases between them. CDR1 is SGHRS and CDR2 is YFSETQ in the germline V gene. The CDR3 is made up of 15 amino acids. CDR3 protein: CASSLGDRTNYGYTF. The CDR3 region has the DNA TGCGCCAGCAGCTTGGGGGACCGAACTAACTATGGCTACACCTTC.

V and J are TRBV21-1 and TRBJ2-1; TRBD2 was called by the table and not checked on the DNA. TRBV21-1 is given as a pseudogene. The CDR3 is 18 amino acids. The CDR3 DNA reads TGTGCCAGCAGCTCATCAACCCGCCTGTATAGCCACGGCAATGAGCAGTTCTTC. Its translation is CASSSSTRLYSHGNEQFF.

This clone showed up just a few times. The chain uses TRBV7-3 and TRBJ2-2; perhaps TRBD1 as D (5 bases). Trimming removed 6 bases at V and 8 bases at J, with 13 bases between. This CDR3 is built from 13 residues. Germline V gives CDR1 SGHTA, CDR2 FQGTGA. CDR3 in amino acids: CASSPGAIGELFF. The CDR3 DNA is TGTGCCAGCAGTCCTGGGGCGATTGGGGAGCTGTTTTTT. Complete variable domain (other parts from reference TRBV7-3 and TRBJ2-2): GAGVSQTPSNKVTEKGKYVELRCDPISGHTALYWYRQSLGQGPEFLIYFQGTGAADDSGLPNDRFFAVRPEGSVSTLKIQRTERGDSAVYLCASSPGAIGELFFGEGSRLTVL.

This rearrangement joins TRBV5-1 to TRBJ2-5; weak D call: TRBD2 (5 bases). The CDR3 length is 15 residues. Germline CDR1 reads SGHRS; CDR2 reads YFSETQ. The V end lost 2 bases, the J end lost 5 bases, and 16 bases lay between the germline ends. The CDR3: CASSFAGDTGETQYF. CDR3 nucleotide sequence: TGCGCCAGCAGCTTTGCCGGGGATACCGGCGAGACCCAGTACTTC.

The V and J genes are TRBV19 and TRBJ1-3; tentatively, D is TRBD1 (5 bases). CDR1 is LNHDA, CDR2 SQIVND, per germline (reference sequence). The CDR3 is 15 amino acids. V was cut by 7 bases and J by 0 bases, with 13 bases left in between. The CDR3 spells CASIPDRDSGNTIYF. CDR3 DNA: TGTGCCAGTATCCCCGACAGAGACTCTGGAAACACCATATATTTT.

CDR3 amino acids: CASSSGPGTGNYGYTF. Written as DNA, the CDR3 is TGTGCCAGCAGCTCGGGCCCGGGGACAGGGAACTATGGCTACACCTTC. The rearrangement uses TRBV7-9 and TRBJ1-2; 9 nucleotides line up with TRBD1. Per the germline V gene, CDR1 is SEHNR and CDR2 is FQNEAQ (reference sequence). The CDR3 has 16 amino acids. Trimming cost V 4 bases and J 2 bases; bases outside gene matches: 8.

The chain links TRBV21-1 to TRBJ1-6; the DNA was not compared with TRBD1, the D call given in the table. TRBV21-1 is listed as a pseudogene. The CDR3 has 14 amino acids. CDR3: CASSTDRGHSPLHF. Here the CDR3 DNA reads TGTGCCAGCAGCACGGACAGGGGGCACTCACCCCTCCACTTT.

The table lists this clone with a count of one. This chain uses TRBV3-1 (or the pseudogene TRBV3-2) with TRBJ2-3; 9 bases align to TRBD2. CDR1 is LGHDT, CDR2 YNNKEL, per germline (reference sequence). Trimming cost V 1 base and J 5 bases; bases outside gene matches: 7. This CDR3 has 16 amino acids. CDR3 protein: CASSQVSGGLVDTQYF. As DNA, the CDR3 is TGTGCCAGCAGCCAAGTGAGCGGGGGGTTGGTAGATACGCAGTATTTT.

The chain couples TRBV4-1 to TRBJ2-7, with 9 bases fitting TRBD1. The junction had 9 bases not matched to a gene; V was cut back by 3 bases and J by 0 bases. The V gene's germline CDR1 is MGHRA and CDR2 YSYEKL. This CDR3 contains 17 residues. The CDR3 sequence is CASSQISGTGHSYEQYV. CDR3 DNA sequence: TGCGCCAGCAGCCAGATTTCCGGGACAGGGCACTCCTACGAGCAGTACGTC.

CDR3 in amino acids: CASSLGDNYGYTF. The CDR3, as DNA: TGTGCCAGCAGCTTAGGGGATAACTATGGCTACACCTTC. This chain joins TRBV7-9 and TRBJ1-2; D is uncertain. CDR1 SEHNR and CDR2 FQNEAQ come from the germline V gene (reference sequence). The CDR3 length is 13 residues. Trimming cost V 1 base and J 1 base, with 4 bases left between them.

This clone showed up just once. DNA of the CDR3: TGTGCCATCACAGGAGCGGGGGACTCCTACAATGAGCAGTTCTTC. Encoded protein: CAITGAGDSYNEQFF. The chain links TRBV10-3 to TRBJ2-1; 8 positions agree with TRBD2. This CDR3 is built from 15 residues. From germline, CDR1 is ENHRY and CDR2 SYGVKD. Trimming at V came to 7 bases and at J to 0 bases, leaving 5 bases not matched to a gene.

Turning to this clone: The sample contains more than one DNA sequence encoding this CDR3. The chain links TRBV6-6 to TRBJ2-1; TRBD1 aligns across 11 bases. The germline gives CDR1 MNHNY, CDR2 SVGAGI (reference sequence). The junction had 4 bases not matched to a gene; V was cut back by 6 bases and J by 6 bases. The CDR3 spans 14 residues. CDR3 DNA: TGTGCCAGCAGACCCGGGACAGGGGGCAATGAGCAGTTCTTC. Translating gives CASRPGTGGNEQFF.

This clone has a single count. The chain carries TRBV12-5 and TRBJ1-2, with a possible D match to TRBD1 (5 bases). The CDR3 has 17 amino acids. V was shortened by 1 base and J by 4 bases, with 19 bases between the two germline ends. The germline CDR1 and CDR2 sequences are LGHNT and FRNRAP. The CDR3 spells CASGLAKNRNQGYGYTF. The CDR3 nucleotides read TGTGCTAGTGGTTTGGCTAAGAACAGGAATCAAGGCTATGGCTACACCTTC.